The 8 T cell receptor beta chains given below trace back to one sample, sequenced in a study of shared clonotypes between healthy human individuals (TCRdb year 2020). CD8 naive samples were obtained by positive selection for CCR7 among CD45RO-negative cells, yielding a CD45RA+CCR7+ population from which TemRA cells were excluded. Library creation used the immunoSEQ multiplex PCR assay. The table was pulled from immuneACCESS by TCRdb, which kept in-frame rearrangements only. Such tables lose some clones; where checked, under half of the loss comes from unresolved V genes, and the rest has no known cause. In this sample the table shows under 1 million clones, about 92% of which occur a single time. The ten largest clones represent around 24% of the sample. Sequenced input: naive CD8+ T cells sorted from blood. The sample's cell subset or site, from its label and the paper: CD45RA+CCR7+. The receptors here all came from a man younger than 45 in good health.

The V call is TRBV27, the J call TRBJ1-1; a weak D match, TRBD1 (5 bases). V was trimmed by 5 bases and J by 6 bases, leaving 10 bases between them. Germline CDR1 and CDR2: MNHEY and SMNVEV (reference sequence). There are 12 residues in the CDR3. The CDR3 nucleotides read TGTGCCAGCAGTCTTCCGGGGGCTGAAGCTTTCTTT. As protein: CASSLPGAEAFF.

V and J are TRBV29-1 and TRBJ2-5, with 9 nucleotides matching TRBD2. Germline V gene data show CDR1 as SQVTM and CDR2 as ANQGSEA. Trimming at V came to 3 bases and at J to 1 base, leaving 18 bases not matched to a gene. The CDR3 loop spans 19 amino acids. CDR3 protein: CSVDLVEWSSGTTQETQYF. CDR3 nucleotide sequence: TGCAGCGTTGATTTGGTGGAATGGTCTAGCGGGACTACCCAAGAGACCCAGTACTTC.

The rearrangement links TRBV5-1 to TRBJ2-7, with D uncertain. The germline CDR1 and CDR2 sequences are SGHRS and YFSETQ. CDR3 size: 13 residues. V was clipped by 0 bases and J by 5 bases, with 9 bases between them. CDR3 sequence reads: CASSLDLADEQYF. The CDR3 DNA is TGCGCCAGCAGCTTGGACCTCGCCGACGAGCAGTACTTC. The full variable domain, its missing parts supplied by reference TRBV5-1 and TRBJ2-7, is KAGVTQTPRYLIKTRGQQVTLSCSPISGHRSVSWYQQTPGQGLQFLFEYFSETQRNKGNFPGRFSGRQFSNSRSEMNVSTLELGDSALYLCASSLDLADEQYFGPGTRLTVT.

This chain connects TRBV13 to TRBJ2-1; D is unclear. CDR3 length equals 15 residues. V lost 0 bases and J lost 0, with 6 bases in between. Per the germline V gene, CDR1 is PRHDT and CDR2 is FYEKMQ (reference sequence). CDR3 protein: CASSLGGYSYNEQFF. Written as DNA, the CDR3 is TGTGCCAGCAGCTTAGGGGGGTACTCCTACAATGAGCAGTTCTTC.

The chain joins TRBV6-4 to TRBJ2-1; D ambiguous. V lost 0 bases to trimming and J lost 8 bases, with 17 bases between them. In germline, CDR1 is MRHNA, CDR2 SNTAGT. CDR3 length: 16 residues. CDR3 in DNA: TGTGCCAGCAGTGACTCTAGGGATAGTACCCTCCATGAGCAGTTCTTC. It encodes CASSDSRDSTLHEQFF.

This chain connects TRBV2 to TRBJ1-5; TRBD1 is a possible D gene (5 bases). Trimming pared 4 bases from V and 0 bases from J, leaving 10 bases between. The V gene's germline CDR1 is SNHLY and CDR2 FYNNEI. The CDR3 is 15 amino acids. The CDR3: CASSGFDSSNQPQHF. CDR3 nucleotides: TGTGCCAGCAGTGGGTTTGACAGTAGCAATCAGCCCCAGCATTTT.

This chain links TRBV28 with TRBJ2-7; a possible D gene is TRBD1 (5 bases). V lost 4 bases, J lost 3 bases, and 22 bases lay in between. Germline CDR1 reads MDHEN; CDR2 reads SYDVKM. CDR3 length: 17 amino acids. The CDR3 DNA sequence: TGTGCCAGCAGTTCCTCAACAGGCCCCATACCATACTACGAGCAGTACTTC. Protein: CASSSSTGPIPYYEQYF.

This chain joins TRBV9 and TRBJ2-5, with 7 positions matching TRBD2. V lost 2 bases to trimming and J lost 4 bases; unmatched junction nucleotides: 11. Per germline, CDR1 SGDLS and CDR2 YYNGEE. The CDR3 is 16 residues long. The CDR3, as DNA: TGTGCCAGCAGCGTGGAGGGAGGGGTTTTCGGAGAGACCCAGTACTTC. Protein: CASSVEGGVFGETQYF.